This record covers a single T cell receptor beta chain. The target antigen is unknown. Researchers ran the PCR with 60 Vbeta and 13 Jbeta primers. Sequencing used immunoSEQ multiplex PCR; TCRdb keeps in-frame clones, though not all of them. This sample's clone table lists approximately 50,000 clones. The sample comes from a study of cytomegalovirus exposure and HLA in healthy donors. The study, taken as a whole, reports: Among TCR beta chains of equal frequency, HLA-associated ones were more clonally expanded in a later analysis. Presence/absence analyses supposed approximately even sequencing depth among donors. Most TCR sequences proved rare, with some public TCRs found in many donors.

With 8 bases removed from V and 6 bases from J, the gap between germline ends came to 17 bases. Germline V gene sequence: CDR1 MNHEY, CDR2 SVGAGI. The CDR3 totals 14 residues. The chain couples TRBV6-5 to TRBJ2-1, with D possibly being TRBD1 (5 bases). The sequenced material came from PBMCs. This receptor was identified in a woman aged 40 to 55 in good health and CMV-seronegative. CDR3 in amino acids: CASCQGYPANEQFF. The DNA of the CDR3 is TGTGCCAGCTGTCAGGGTTATCCGGCCAATGAGCAGTTCTTC.